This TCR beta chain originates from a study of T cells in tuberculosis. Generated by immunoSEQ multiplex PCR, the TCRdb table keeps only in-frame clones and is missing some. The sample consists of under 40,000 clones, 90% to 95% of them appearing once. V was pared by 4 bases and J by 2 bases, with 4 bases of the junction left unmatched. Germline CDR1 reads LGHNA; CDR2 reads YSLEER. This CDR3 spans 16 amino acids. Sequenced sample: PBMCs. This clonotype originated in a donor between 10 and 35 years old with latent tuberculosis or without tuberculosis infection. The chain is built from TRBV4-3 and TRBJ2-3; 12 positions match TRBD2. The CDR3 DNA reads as TGCGCCAGCAGCCTCACTAGCGGGGGGAACACAGATACGCAGTATTTT. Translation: CASSLTSGGNTDTQYF.